This T cell receptor beta chain was documented in a study of T cells expressing NK-cell markers. The CDR3 sequence is 12 residues long. Germline V CDR1 and CDR2: SGHTA, FQGNSA. TCRdb reprocessed the 5' RACE reads, with one entry per CDR3 protein and no DNA. Its listing shows 350,000 to 500,000 distinct CDR3 sequences. This receptor was identified in a woman aged 18-70 years in good health. The sample comprised blood T cells: a sorted CD56 or NKG2C T cell subset, CD4+ or CD8+ T cells, or bulk PBMC T cells (not recorded which). The chain employs TRBV7-2 and TRBJ2-3; the TRBD1 assignment by TCRdb is unverifiable without DNA. The CDR3 loop reads CASSFFGNTQYF.